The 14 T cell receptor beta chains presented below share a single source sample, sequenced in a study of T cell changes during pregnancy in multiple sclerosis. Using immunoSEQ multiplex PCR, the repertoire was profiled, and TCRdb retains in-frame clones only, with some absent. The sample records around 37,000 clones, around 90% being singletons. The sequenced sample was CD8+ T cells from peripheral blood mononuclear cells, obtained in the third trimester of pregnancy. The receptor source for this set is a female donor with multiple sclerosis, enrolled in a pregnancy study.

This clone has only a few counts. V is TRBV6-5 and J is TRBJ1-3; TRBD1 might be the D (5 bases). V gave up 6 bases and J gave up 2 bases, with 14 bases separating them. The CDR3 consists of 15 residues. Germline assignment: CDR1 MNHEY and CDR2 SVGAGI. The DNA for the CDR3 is TGTGCCAGCAGCCGATCGGCAGGGACTGGAAACACCATATATTTT. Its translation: CASSRSAGTGNTIYF.

CDR3 loop: CASSLMTTGTGPNTEAFF. In DNA, the CDR3 is TGTGCCAGCAGCTTAATGACCACCGGGACAGGTCCGAACACTGAAGCTTTCTTT. This chain uses TRBV11-1 with TRBJ1-1, with 8 bases that match TRBD1. J gave up 1 base and V 2 bases, and 12 bases lay outside the gene matches. The CDR3 totals 18 residues. Germline V lookup: CDR1 SGHAT, CDR2 FQDESV (reference sequence).

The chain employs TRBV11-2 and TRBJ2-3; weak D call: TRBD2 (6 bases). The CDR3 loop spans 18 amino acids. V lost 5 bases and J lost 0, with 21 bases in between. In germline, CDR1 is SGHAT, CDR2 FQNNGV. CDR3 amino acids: CASSGSPGLRLSTDTQYF. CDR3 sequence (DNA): TGTGCCAGCAGCGGGTCGCCGGGACTCCGATTAAGCACAGATACGCAGTATTTT. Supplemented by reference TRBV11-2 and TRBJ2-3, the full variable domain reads EAGVAQSPRYKIIEKRQSVAFWCNPISGHATLYWYQQILGQGPKLLIQFQNNGVVDDSQLPKDRFSAERLKGVDSTLKIQPAKLEDSAVYLCASSGSPGLRLSTDTQYFGPGTRLTVL.

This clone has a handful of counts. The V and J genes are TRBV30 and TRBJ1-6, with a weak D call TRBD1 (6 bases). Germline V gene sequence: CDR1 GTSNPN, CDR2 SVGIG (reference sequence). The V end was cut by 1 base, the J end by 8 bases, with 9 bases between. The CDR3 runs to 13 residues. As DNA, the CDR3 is TGTGCCTGGAGTGACAGGGAGCATTCACCCCTCCACTTT. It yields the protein CAWSDREHSPLHF.

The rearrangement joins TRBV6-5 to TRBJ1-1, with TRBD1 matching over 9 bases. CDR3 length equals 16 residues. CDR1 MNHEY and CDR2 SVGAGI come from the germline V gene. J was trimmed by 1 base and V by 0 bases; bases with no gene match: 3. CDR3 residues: CASSYSRTGENTEAFF. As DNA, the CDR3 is TGTGCCAGCAGTTACTCGAGGACAGGGGAGAACACTGAAGCTTTCTTT.

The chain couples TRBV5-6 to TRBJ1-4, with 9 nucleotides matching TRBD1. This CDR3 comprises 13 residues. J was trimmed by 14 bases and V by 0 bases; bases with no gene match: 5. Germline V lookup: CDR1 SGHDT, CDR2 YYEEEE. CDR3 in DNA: TGTGCCAGCAGCTTGGTCTCGGGACAGGGTCTGTTTTTT. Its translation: CASSLVSGQGLFF.

CDR3 in amino acids: CASSSLAQETQYF. CDR3 coding DNA: TGTGCCAGCAGTTCACTAGCGCAAGAGACCCAGTACTTC. This chain uses TRBV27 with TRBJ2-5; 7 nucleotides match TRBD2. The CDR3 has 13 residues. The J segment lost 2 bases and the V segment lost 4 bases, leaving 1 base of the junction unmatched. Germline V CDR1 and CDR2: MNHEY, SMNVEV (reference sequence).

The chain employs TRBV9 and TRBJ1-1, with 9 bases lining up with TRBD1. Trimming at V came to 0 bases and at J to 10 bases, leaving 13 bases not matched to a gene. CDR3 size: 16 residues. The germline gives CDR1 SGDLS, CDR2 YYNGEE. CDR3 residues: CASSVGHEGQGARAFF. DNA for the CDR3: TGTGCCAGCAGCGTAGGGCACGAGGGACAGGGTGCCCGAGCTTTCTTT. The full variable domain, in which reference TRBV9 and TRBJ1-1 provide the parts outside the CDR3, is DSGVTQTPKHLITATGQRVTLRCSPRSGDLSVYWYQQSLDQGLQFLIQYYNGEERAKGNILERFSAQQFPDLHSELNLSSLELGDSALYFCASSVGHEGQGARAFFGQGTRLTVV.

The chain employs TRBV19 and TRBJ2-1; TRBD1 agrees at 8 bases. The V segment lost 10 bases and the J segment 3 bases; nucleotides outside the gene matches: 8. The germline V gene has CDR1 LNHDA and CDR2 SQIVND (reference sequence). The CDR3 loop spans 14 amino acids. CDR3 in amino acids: CATAGGQDYNEQFF. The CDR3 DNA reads TGTGCCACCGCCGGGGGACAGGACTACAATGAGCAGTTCTTC.

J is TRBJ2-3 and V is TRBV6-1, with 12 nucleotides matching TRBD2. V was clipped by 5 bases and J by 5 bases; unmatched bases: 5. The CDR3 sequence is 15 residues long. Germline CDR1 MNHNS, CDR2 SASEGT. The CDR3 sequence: CASSRLAGEVDTQYF. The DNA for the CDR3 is TGTGCCAGCAGTAGACTAGCGGGGGAGGTAGATACGCAGTATTTT.

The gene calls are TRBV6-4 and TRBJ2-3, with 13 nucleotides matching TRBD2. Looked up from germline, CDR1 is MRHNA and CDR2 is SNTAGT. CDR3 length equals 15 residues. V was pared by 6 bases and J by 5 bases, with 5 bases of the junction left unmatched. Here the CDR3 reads CASSLTSGGGDTQYF. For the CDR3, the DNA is TGTGCCAGCAGCCTCACTAGCGGGGGGGGAGATACGCAGTATTTT.

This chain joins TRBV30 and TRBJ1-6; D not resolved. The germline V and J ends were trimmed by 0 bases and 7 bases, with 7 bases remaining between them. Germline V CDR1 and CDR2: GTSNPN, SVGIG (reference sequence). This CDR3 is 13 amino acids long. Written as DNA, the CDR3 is TGTGCCTGGAGTGTAACTGAGAATTCACCCCTCCACTTT. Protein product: CAWSVTENSPLHF.

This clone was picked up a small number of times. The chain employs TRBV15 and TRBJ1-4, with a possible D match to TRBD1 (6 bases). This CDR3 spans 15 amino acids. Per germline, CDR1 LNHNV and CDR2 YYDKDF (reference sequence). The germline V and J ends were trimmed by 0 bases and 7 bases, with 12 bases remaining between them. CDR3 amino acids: CATSRDRQGSEKLFF. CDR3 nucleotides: TGTGCCACCAGCAGAGATAGGCAGGGGAGTGAAAAACTGTTTTTT.

The CDR3 bases are TGTGCCAGCAGTGAGGGGGGGCCCTACAATGAGCAGTTCTTC. Translated: CASSEGGPYNEQFF. The chain links TRBV6-5 to TRBJ2-1; tentative D call: TRBD2 (7 bases). Per germline, CDR1 MNHEY and CDR2 SVGAGI. CDR3 length: 14 amino acids. The germline V and J ends were trimmed by 5 bases and 2 bases, with 10 bases remaining between them.